This T cell receptor beta chain was retrieved from a study of blood T cell repertoires in COVID-19 (dated by TCRdb to about 2020). About the study as a whole: Samples covering the acute and convalescent phases of COVID-19 were provided by collaborators in the United States, Italy and Spain. The material from the prospective study consisted of cDNA or gDNA derived from T cells, B-cell-depleted T cells, or PBMCs. The dataset comprised deeply sampled blood TCRbeta repertoires from subjects exposed to, actively infected with, or recovered from COVID-19. A freely available public database, intended as a resource for researchers studying the immune response to SARS-CoV-2, is where the repertoires were released. The samples were drawn from the first 160 participants of the ongoing ImmuneRACE study and from over 950 subjects provided by 6 global collaborators. Nearly every sample came with metadata listing a de-identified subject ID, COVID-19 status, age in years and sex. HLA class I and class II types, where available, came from metadata supplied by the sample provider rather than from assay-based typing.

The paper as a whole reports these results and caveats: How much clinical and demographic metadata was included differed by source and by participant, and the metadata was provided uncurated.

The immunoSEQ Assay, a bias-controlled multiplex PCR, was used to amplify TCRbeta CDR3 regions from genomic DNA. The authors' pipeline ran thus. Nucleated cell counts per sample were estimated from amplification of reference gene primers within the assay. Sequence reads were collapsed and filtered to measure the absolute abundance of every unique TCRbeta CDR3 rearrangement. For each sample, productive Simpson clonality was calculated as the square root of Simpson's diversity index over productive rearrangements. TCRdb obtained this table from immuneACCESS and retained in-frame rearrangements with V and J assigned. These tables miss some clones; where compared with another copy, unresolved V genes account for less than half of the shortfall, and the remainder is unexplained. D and trimming come from the DNA, and the V and J calls and clone size come from that table. For this sample there are around 140,000 clones; roughly 90% appear just once. Of the sample, approximately 2% is held by the ten largest clones.

Trimming at the junction amounts to 3 bases on V and 3 bases on J, and the germline ends lie 6 bases apart. According to the germline V gene, CDR1 reads SGHTA and CDR2 reads FQGNSA. The CDR3 runs 13 amino acids, cysteine and phenylalanine included. The read is trimmed to its CDR3 DNA, 39 bases read in frame from base 1. On this clone: What antigen it recognizes has not been identified. Base-call qualities are not available, and no considerably larger clone is one nucleotide away.

Collaborating institutions collected whole blood in K2EDTA tubes following their own protocols. For TCRbeta analysis, collaborator samples were shipped as frozen whole blood, as isolated PBMCs, or as DNA extracted from either sample type. The V and J segments used are TRBV7-2 and TRBJ1-3; too little of a D gene remains to name it. This clonotype originated in a man in his 70s with active COVID-19. Sequencing was performed on peripheral blood. The CDR3 reads CASSLPGGNTIYF. The DNA sequence follows: TGTGCCAGCAGCTTGCCCGGTGGAAACACCATATATTTT.